This T cell receptor beta chain stems from a study of technical replicates of blood from four donors. Germline-derived CDR1 and CDR2 are SNHLY and FYNNEI. The CDR3 has 12 residues. V was clipped by 10 bases and J by 7 bases; unmatched bases: 5. Assay: immunoSEQ multiplex PCR; the TCRdb copy retains only in-frame clones and omits some. The sample has about 90,000 clones; around 94% are singletons. The chain links TRBV2 to TRBJ2-2, with 8 nucleotides matching TRBD1. The sequence came from a human donor in good health. What was sequenced was T cells isolated from PBMCs. Here the CDR3 reads CATTGDGGELFF. The CDR3 nucleotides are TGTGCCACGACAGGGGACGGCGGGGAGCTGTTTTTT.